Sequencing of this T cell receptor beta chain was carried out in a study of cytomegalovirus exposure and HLA in healthy donors. Turning to the study itself: Of some 410 genotyped donors, more than 75% grouped in the Caucasian-associated ancestry cluster.

PCR was performed using 60 Vbeta and 13 Jbeta primers. Per the authors' pipeline: Later, an analysis found around 80 million unique TCR beta chains, and about 10 million of these were shared. Generated by immunoSEQ multiplex PCR, the TCRdb table keeps only in-frame clones and is missing some. V and J calls and clone size are those listed in that table; D and trimming were worked out from the DNA. The data show some 220,000 clones, roughly 73% seen once. Germline V gives CDR1 KGHSH, CDR2 LQKENI. The CDR3 consists of 17 residues. The V and J ends lost 3 bases and 3 bases, in that order; junction bases with no gene match: 11.

The sequenced sample was PBMCs. The V call is TRBV18, the J call TRBJ2-3; 8 nucleotides line up with TRBD2. This TCR was recovered from a boy between 10 and 17 years old in good health and CMV-seronegative. As DNA, the CDR3 is TGTGCCAGCTCACCCTGGCGGAGCGGGAGAGTGACAGATACGCAGTATTTT. The encoded protein is CASSPWRSGRVTDTQYF.